This T cell receptor beta chain was sequenced in a study of cytomegalovirus exposure and HLA in healthy donors. Method: immunoSEQ multiplex PCR; TCRdb's copy keeps in-frame clones and lacks some. Of about 130,000 clones listed, roughly 90% are singletons. The V and J ends lost 5 bases and 4 bases respectively, with 12 bases between them. This CDR3 spans 13 amino acids. Germline CDR1 SGHNT, CDR2 YYREEE (reference sequence). Material for sequencing was PBMCs. This TCR was sampled from a woman between 18 and 29 years old in good health and CMV-seronegative. This chain uses TRBV5-4 with TRBJ2-5; D is possibly TRBD2 (6 bases). The CDR3 DNA reads as TGTGCCAGCAGTGGTGGGGGGTCAGAGACCCAGTACTTC. As protein: CASSGGGSETQYF.